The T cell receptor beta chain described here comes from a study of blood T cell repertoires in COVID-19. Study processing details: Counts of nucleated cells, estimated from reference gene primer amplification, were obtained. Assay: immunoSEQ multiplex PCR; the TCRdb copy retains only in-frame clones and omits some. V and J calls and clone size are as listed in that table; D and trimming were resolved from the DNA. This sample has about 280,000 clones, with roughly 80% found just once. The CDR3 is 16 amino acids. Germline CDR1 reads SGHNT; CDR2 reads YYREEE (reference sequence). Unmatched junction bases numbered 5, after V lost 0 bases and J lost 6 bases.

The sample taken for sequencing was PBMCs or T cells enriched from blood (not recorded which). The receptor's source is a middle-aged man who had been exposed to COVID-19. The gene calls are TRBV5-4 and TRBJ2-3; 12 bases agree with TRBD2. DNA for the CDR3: TGTGCCAGCAGCTTGGGGACTAGCGGGATGATTGATACGCAGTATTTT. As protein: CASSLGTSGMIDTQYF.